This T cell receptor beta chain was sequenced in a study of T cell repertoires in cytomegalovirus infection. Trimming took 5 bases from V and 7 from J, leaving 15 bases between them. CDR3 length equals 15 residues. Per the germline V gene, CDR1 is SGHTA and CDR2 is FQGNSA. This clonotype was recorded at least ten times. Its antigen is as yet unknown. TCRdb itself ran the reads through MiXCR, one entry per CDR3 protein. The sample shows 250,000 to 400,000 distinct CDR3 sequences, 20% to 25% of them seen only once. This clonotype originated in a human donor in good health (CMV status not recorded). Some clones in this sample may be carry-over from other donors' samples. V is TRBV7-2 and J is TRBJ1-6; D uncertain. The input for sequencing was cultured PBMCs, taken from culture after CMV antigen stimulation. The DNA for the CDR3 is TGTGCCAGCAGCGCTACCCCCGGCGGGAATTCACCCCTCCACTTT. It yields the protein CASSATPGGNSPLHF. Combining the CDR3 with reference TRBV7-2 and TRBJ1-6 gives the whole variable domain GAGVSQSPSNKVTEKGKDVELRCDPISGHTALYWYRQSLGQGLEFLIYFQGNSAPDKSGLPSDRFSAERTGGSVSTLTIQRTQQEDSAVYLCASSATPGGNSPLHFGNGTRLTVT.